The 3 T cell receptor beta chains below come from one sample, sequenced in a study of glioma-infiltrating T cells after dendritic cell vaccination. The time point denotes: after dendritic cell vaccination, including at tumor progression/relapse. The protocol was immunoSEQ multiplex PCR, while the TCRdb copy is restricted to in-frame clones and leaves out a portion. Of 65,000 to 80,000 clones detected, around 86% appear once; the ten largest clones hold 2% to 2.5%. Here the sequenced sample was blood, taken after dendritic cell vaccination. All receptors derive from a human donor with glioblastoma.

The CDR3 reads CASSDGATGEYDGELFF. CDR3 nucleotide sequence: TGTGCCAGCAGTGACGGCGCCACAGGGGAGTACGACGGGGAGCTGTTTTTT. The chain recombines TRBV27 with TRBJ2-2; 7 positions match TRBD1. This CDR3 comprises 17 residues. Per the germline V gene, CDR1 is MNHEY and CDR2 is SMNVEV (reference sequence). V was pared by 5 bases and J by 7 bases, with 16 bases of the junction left unmatched.

This chain connects TRBV5-1 to TRBJ1-2, with 11 bases aligning to TRBD1. CDR1 is SGHRS and CDR2 is YFSETQ in the germline V gene. Losses at the gene ends were 0 bases for V and 6 bases for J; bases not matched to a gene: 1. CDR3 length equals 14 residues. CDR3 bases: TGCGCCAGCAGCTTGGGGACAGGGGGCCATGGCTACACCTTC. It encodes CASSLGTGGHGYTF.

This clone was counted a few times. J is TRBJ2-1 and V is TRBV6-6; the D gene is possibly TRBD1 (6 bases). The CDR3 runs 14 residues. The germline V and J ends were trimmed by 6 bases and 1 base, with 10 bases remaining between them. Per germline, CDR1 MNHNY and CDR2 SVGAGI (reference sequence). The CDR3 nucleotides are TGTGCCAGCAGGCCAGGGACATCCTACAATGAGCAGTTCTTC. It is translated as CASRPGTSYNEQFF.